Below, 20 T cell receptor beta chains from the same sample are listed, as sequenced in a study of neurological immune-mediated disorders. MiXCR, applied by TCRdb to the 5' RACE reads, yields one record per CDR3 protein. This table has tens of thousands of distinct CDR3 sequences, about 3.5% appearing once. Sequencing used PBMCs. The origin of the receptors is a man aged 25 to 40 with multiple sclerosis.

In its sample, this clonotype was seen many times. The gene calls are TRBV28 and TRBJ2-2, with D perhaps assigned TRBD1 or TRBD2 (5 bases each). The germline V and J ends were trimmed by 5 bases and 6 bases, with 13 bases remaining between them. The CDR3 loop spans 14 amino acids. From germline, CDR1 is MDHEN and CDR2 SYDVKM. CDR3 sequence: CASSPGLGAGELFF. The CDR3 region has the DNA TGTGCCAGCAGTCCGGGGCTGGGGGCCGGGGAGCTGTTTTTT.

In this sample, this clonotype turned up many times. The chain employs TRBV13 and TRBJ2-7; D unresolved. The CDR3 is made up of 16 amino acids. Germline V gene data show CDR1 as PRHDT and CDR2 as FYEKMQ (reference sequence). Trimming pared 0 bases from V and 4 bases from J, leaving 16 bases between. As DNA, the CDR3 is TGTGCCAGCAGCTTAGGAGGAAGAGGCAGACTGTACGAGCAGTACTTC. Translation: CASSLGGRGRLYEQYF.

In this sample, this clonotype turned up many times. Written as DNA, the CDR3 is TGCAGTGCCAGTCCGGGAAGCTCCTACAATGAGCAGTTCTTC. This sequence encodes CSASPGSSYNEQFF. This chain connects TRBV20-1 to TRBJ2-1; perhaps TRBD2 as D (5 bases). Trimming stripped 6 bases from V and 0 bases from J, with 12 bases between. The CDR3 sequence is 14 residues long. Germline values: CDR1 DFQATT, CDR2 SNEGSKA (reference sequence).

This clonotype has a count of ten or more. CDR3 loop: CASSSGLAGVLEQFF. CDR3 nucleotide sequence: TGCGCCAGCAGCTCCGGACTAGCGGGAGTGCTTGAGCAGTTCTTC. The rearrangement uses TRBV5-1 and TRBJ2-1; 13 positions agree with TRBD2. V dropped 3 bases and J dropped 9; count of bases not matched to a gene: 6. This CDR3 contains 15 residues. Germline values: CDR1 SGHRS, CDR2 YFSETQ.

This clonotype came up many times. The chain links TRBV7-6 to TRBJ2-7; 8 positions match TRBD2. Per germline, CDR1 SGHVS and CDR2 FNYEAQ. The CDR3 sequence is 15 residues long. The V segment lost 1 base and the J segment 2 bases; nucleotides outside the gene matches: 4. Here the CDR3 reads CASSLGAGGPYEQYF. In DNA form, the CDR3 reads TGTGCCAGCAGCTTAGGGGCGGGGGGCCCCTACGAGCAGTACTTC. Combining the CDR3 with reference TRBV7-6 and TRBJ2-7 gives the whole variable domain GAGVSQSPRYKVTKRGQDVALRCDPISGHVSLYWYRQALGQGPEFLTYFNYEAQQDKSGLPNDRFSAERPEGSISTLTIQRTEQRDSAMYRCASSLGAGGPYEQYFGPGTRLTVT.

This clonotype occurred many times. V is TRBV11-2 and J is TRBJ1-1; D ambiguous. V lost 8 bases and J lost 2, with 6 bases in between. The CDR3 sequence is 11 residues long. The germline V gene has CDR1 SGHAT and CDR2 FQNNGV. CDR3 nucleotide sequence: TGTGCCAGCTTATATAACACTGAAGCTTTCTTT. This encodes CASLYNTEAFF.

This clonotype was observed many times. This chain uses TRBV27 with TRBJ2-3, with D perhaps matching TRBD2 (5 bases). CDR1 MNHEY and CDR2 SMNVEV come from the germline V gene (reference sequence). The CDR3 covers 13 residues. Trimming shortened V by 6 bases and J by 1 base, and 8 bases separated the two germline ends. The DNA of the CDR3 is TGTGCCAGCAGGTGGACTGGCACAGATACGCAGTATTTT. This sequence encodes CASRWTGTDTQYF.

This clonotype was seen repeatedly, ten times or more. The chain carries TRBV20-1 and TRBJ2-1; 11 nucleotides align to TRBD2. This CDR3 region has 15 residues. Unmatched junction bases numbered 9, after V lost 3 bases and J lost 8 bases. Germline lookup yields CDR1 DFQATT and CDR2 SNEGSKA (reference sequence). This chain's CDR3 is CSARVTSGGGDEQFF. The CDR3 nucleotides read TGCAGTGCTAGGGTCACTAGCGGGGGAGGCGATGAGCAGTTCTTC.

This clonotype showed up many times. V is TRBV25-1 and J is TRBJ1-1; no reliable D call. CDR3 length: 12 amino acids. Deletions cut 5 bases from V and 6 bases from J, with 10 bases between. Germline assignment: CDR1 MGHDK and CDR2 SYGVNS. DNA of the CDR3: TGTGCCAGCAGTCCCGGACCAGCTGAAGCTTTCTTT. Residues: CASSPGPAEAFF.

This clonotype was observed many times. This rearrangement joins TRBV20-1 to TRBJ1-6; maybe TRBD1 (5 bases). V dropped 3 bases and J dropped 7 bases, with 10 bases sitting between them. Per germline, CDR1 DFQATT and CDR2 SNEGSKA (reference sequence). This CDR3 is 13 amino acids long. CDR3 amino acids: CSASAGVNSPLHF. The CDR3 DNA reads TGCAGTGCTAGTGCGGGGGTGAATTCACCCCTCCACTTT.

In this sample, this clonotype turned up many times. This rearrangement joins TRBV6-2 or TRBV6-3 to TRBJ2-2; D gene unclear. In germline, CDR1 is MNHEY, CDR2 SVGEGT. The CDR3 sequence is 13 residues long. The V end was cut by 3 bases, the J end by 6 bases, with 8 bases between. CDR3 loop: CASSYGVSGELFF. The CDR3 region has the DNA TGTGCCAGCAGTTATGGGGTTTCCGGGGAGCTGTTTTTT.

This clonotype appeared many times. J is TRBJ2-3 and V is TRBV5-1; TRBD2 agrees at 10 bases. Germline V gene data show CDR1 as SGHRS and CDR2 as YFSETQ. V shed 4 bases and J 1 base; nucleotides not matched to a gene: 9. The CDR3 consists of 17 residues. CDR3 in amino acids: CASSDTRTSGGTDTQYF. In nucleotides, the CDR3 is TGCGCCAGCAGCGATACCCGTACTAGCGGGGGCACAGATACGCAGTATTTT.

This clonotype has a count of ten or more. CDR3 sequence (DNA): TGTGCCAGCAGTTACGACCGCTTTGGCACAGATACGCAGTATTTT. This encodes CASSYDRFGTDTQYF. The chain employs TRBV6-6 and TRBJ2-3, with no clear D. The CDR3 has 15 amino acids. The V end lost 2 bases, the J end lost 1 base, and 10 bases lay between the germline ends. Germline-derived CDR1 and CDR2 are MNHNY and SVGAGI (reference sequence).

This clonotype has a count of ten or more. A junction boundary mismatches the germline segment, possibly from a read error. This rearrangement joins TRBV28 to TRBJ1-6; D not resolved. Germline V CDR1 and CDR2: MDHEN, SYDVKM. The CDR3 sequence is 16 residues long. The CDR3 is CASSLTLAGDNSPLNF. CDR3 nucleotides: TGTGCCAGCAGTTTAACCCTGGCAGGCGATAATTCACCCCTCAACTTT. The whole variable domain, remainder taken from reference TRBV28 and TRBJ1-6, is DVKVTQSSRYLVKRTGEKVFLECVQDMDHENMFWYRQDPGLGLRLIYFSYDVKMKEKGDIPEGYSVSREKKERFSLILESASTNQTSMYLCASSLTLAGDNSPLNFGNGTRLTVT.

The table lists this clonotype with many counts. V is TRBV20-1 and J is TRBJ2-5, with D perhaps matching TRBD1 or TRBD2 (5 bases each). The germline V gene has CDR1 DFQATT and CDR2 SNEGSKA (reference sequence). Trimming removed 4 bases at V and 1 base at J, with 7 bases between. The CDR3 runs 12 residues. CDR3 DNA sequence: TGCAGTGCTACAGGGACCCAAGAGACCCAGTACTTC. This translates into CSATGTQETQYF.

In this sample, this clonotype turned up many times. J is TRBJ1-1 and V is TRBV5-1, with D possibly being TRBD1 (6 bases). There are 14 residues in the CDR3. V lost 1 base and J 1 base, leaving 8 bases between the germline ends. CDR1 is SGHRS and CDR2 is YFSETQ in the germline V gene. The CDR3 DNA follows: TGCGCCAGCAGCTTGCAGGGGAAGAACACTGAAGCTTTCTTT. Amino acid sequence: CASSLQGKNTEAFF.

This clonotype was observed at least ten times. The chain combines TRBV11-2 with TRBJ1-1; no reliable D call. Germline loops: CDR1 SGHAT, CDR2 FQNNGV. Trimming shortened V by 6 bases and J by 0 bases, and 11 bases separated the two germline ends. The CDR3 spans 14 residues. In DNA form, the CDR3 reads TGTGCCAGCAGAGGCGGCAGTCTGAACACTGAAGCTTTCTTT. It yields the protein CASRGGSLNTEAFF. The full variable domain, its missing parts supplied by reference TRBV11-2 and TRBJ1-1, is EAGVAQSPRYKIIEKRQSVAFWCNPISGHATLYWYQQILGQGPKLLIQFQNNGVVDDSQLPKDRFSAERLKGVDSTLKIQPAKLEDSAVYLCASRGGSLNTEAFFGQGTRLTVV.

This clonotype was detected many times. The junction shows a germline mismatch at one end, possibly a read error. The chain uses TRBV20-1 and TRBJ1-6; D is ambiguous. Germline CDR1 and CDR2: DFQATT and SNEGSKA (reference sequence). The CDR3 has 14 amino acids. This chain's CDR3 is CSARGESHRSPLNF. The CDR3 region has the DNA TGCAGTGCTAGAGGGGAGAGCCACCGTTCACCCCTCAACTTT.

This clonotype was detected ten times or more. The chain combines TRBV20-1 with TRBJ2-5; D uncertain. The CDR3 is made up of 11 amino acids. The germline CDR1 and CDR2 sequences are DFQATT and SNEGSKA (reference sequence). Trimming removed 4 bases at V and 5 bases at J, with 8 bases between. CDR3 DNA: TGCAGTGCTAAAAGCTTGGAGACCCAGTACTTC. Its translation is CSAKSLETQYF.

V and J are TRBV12-3 or TRBV12-4 and TRBJ1-1; D gene uncertain. CDR3 length equals 14 residues. V was shortened by 7 bases and J by 5 bases, with 17 bases between the two germline ends. The CDR3 loop reads CASTIGNGVTEAFF. The DNA of the CDR3 is TGTGCCAGCACCATAGGGAATGGGGTAACTGAAGCTTTCTTT.